This is a list of T cell receptor beta chains from one sample in a study of cytomegalovirus exposure and HLA in healthy donors. The data were produced by immunoSEQ multiplex PCR, yet TCRdb's version contains in-frame clones alone and is incomplete. The repertoire includes under 200,000 clones, about 81% of them detected once, and 0.8% sits in the top ten. Sample: PBMCs. The receptors were gathered from a woman in her late teens or twenties in good health and CMV-seronegative. CDR3s include the opening cysteine and the closing phenylalanine or tryptophan. Fields, in order: clone size, J gene, V gene, D gene, CDR3 protein, CDR3 DNA. A D gene is named only where the DNA matches it firmly. Size tells how often a clone was seen (once, few, many) or the class of an expanded clone, and some rows leave it out.

>NA|TRBJ2-3|TRBV14|NA
CASSGYGEDTQYF
TGTGCCAGCAGCGGATACGGGGAAGATACGCAGTATTTT
>NA|TRBJ2-7|TRBV7-9|NA
CASSLALYEQYF
TGTGCCAGCAGCTTAGCCCTATACGAGCAGTACTTC
>once|TRBJ1-1|TRBV10-2|NA
CASSEGGEAFF
TGCGCCAGCAGTGAGGGGGGGGAAGCTTTCTTT
>NA|TRBJ1-1|TRBV2|TRBD1
CASTWTGGSTEAFF
TGTGCCAGCACCTGGACAGGGGGGTCCACTGAAGCTTTCTTT
>NA|TRBJ1-1|TRBV28|NA
CASSLQQGENTEAFF
TGTGCCAGCAGTTTACAACAGGGAGAGAACACTGAAGCTTTCTTT
>NA|TRBJ1-2|TRBV6-1|NA
CASSEFGRGAGSLSYTF
TGTGCCAGCAGTGAATTTGGCAGGGGCGCAGGATCCTTGAGCTACACCTTC
>NA|TRBJ1-2|TRBV2|TRBD1
CATGQTYGYTF
TGTGCCACGGGACAGACGTATGGCTACACCTTC
>NA|TRBJ1-2|TRBV6-1|NA
CASSVLQTLNYGYTF
TGTGCCAGCAGTGTCCTACAGACGCTCAACTATGGCTACACCTTC
>few|TRBJ1-5|TRBV19|TRBD1
CASKGQGERSNQPQHF
TGTGCCAGTAAAGGGCAGGGGGAAAGGAGCAATCAGCCCCAGCATTTT
>NA|TRBJ1-5|TRBV2|NA
CATSEGRGQPQHF
TGTGCCACTAGCGAGGGGCGCGGTCAGCCCCAGCATTTT
>once|TRBJ1-2|TRBV2|NA
CASRRRVFGYTF
TGTGCCAGCAGGCGGAGGGTTTTTGGCTACACCTTC
>NA|TRBJ2-5|TRBV7-9|NA
CSSSNSDYRQETQYF
TGTTCCAGCAGCAATTCCGACTACCGCCAAGAGACCCAGTACTTC
>NA|TRBJ2-2|TRBV15|NA
CATSKGIPNTGELFF
TGTGCCACCAGCAAGGGGATTCCGAACACCGGGGAGCTGTTTTTT
>NA|TRBJ2-5|TRBV4-2|NA
CASSQDHGQMQETQYF
TGTGCCAGCAGCCAAGATCACGGACAGATGCAAGAGACCCAGTACTTC
>once|TRBJ2-5|TRBV5-3|TRBD2
CARSLEVTSGKPPPGETQYF
TGTGCCAGAAGCTTAGAGGTTACTAGCGGGAAACCCCCCCCGGGAGAGACCCAGTACTTC
>NA|TRBJ2-5|TRBV2|NA
CASIELRGGSERTQYF
TGTGCCAGTATCGAGCTAAGGGGCGGTTCCGAAAGGACCCAGTACTTC
>NA|TRBJ2-2|TRBV5-1|TRBD2
CASSLARGRSTGELFF
TGCGCCAGCAGCTTGGCTCGCGGGAGGAGCACCGGGGAGCTGTTTTTT
>NA|TRBJ2-5|TRBV10-1|NA
CASSVLGGPFQETQYF
TGCGCCAGCAGTGTCTTGGGGGGGCCCTTCCAAGAGACCCAGTACTTC
>many|TRBJ1-5|TRBV6-8|NA
CASSYSGPPDQPQHF
TGTGCCAGCAGTTACTCGGGGCCACCGGATCAGCCCCAGCATTTT
>NA|TRBJ1-4|TRBV28|NA
CASSLDRGVGDEKLFF
TGTGCCAGCAGTTTGGATCGGGGGGTAGGGGACGAAAAACTGTTTTTT
>few|TRBJ1-1|TRBV5-1|NA
CASSQYPRDAEAFF
TGCGCCAGCAGCCAATACCCCAGGGATGCTGAAGCTTTCTTT
>NA|TRBJ2-5|TRBV6-5|TRBD2
CATLAGGGETQYF
TGTGCCACACTAGCGGGGGGAGGGGAGACCCAGTACTTC
>NA|TRBJ2-1|TRBV20-1|NA
CSARGGMQFF
TGCAGTGCTAGGGGCGGGATGCAGTTCTTC
>NA|TRBJ1-2|TRBV6-1|NA
CASSEGGGEYGYTF
TGTGCCAGCAGTGAAGGCGGAGGGGAATATGGCTACACCTTC
>once|TRBJ1-2|TRBV6-5|TRBD1
CASSLGQGGYGYTF
TGTGCCAGCAGTTTGGGACAGGGAGGTTATGGCTACACCTTC
>NA|TRBJ2-3|TRBV7-9|NA
CASRLRPDTQYF
TGTGCCAGCAGACTAAGACCCGATACGCAGTATTTT
>NA|TRBJ2-1|TRBV13|NA
CASSLPGTWEQFF
TGTGCCAGCAGCTTACCCGGGACTTGGGAGCAGTTCTTC
>NA|TRBJ1-1|TRBV6-4|TRBD1
CASSPHLTGAKNTEAFF
TGTGCCAGCAGTCCCCACCTGACAGGGGCGAAGAACACTGAAGCTTTCTTT
>NA|TRBJ2-5|TRBV5-6|NA
CASSLGLALETQYF
TGTGCCAGCAGCTTGGGTCTAGCCTTGGAGACCCAGTACTTC
>NA|TRBJ2-7|TRBV28|TRBD1
CASSFRTGVHEQYF
TGTGCCAGCAGTTTCAGGACAGGGGTCCACGAGCAGTACTTC
>NA|TRBJ2-5|TRBV7-8|NA
CASSPLALTLLWETQYF
TGTGCCAGCAGCCCCCTAGCCCTGACACTACTGTGGGAGACCCAGTACTTC
>NA|TRBJ1-2|TRBV7-8|NA
CASSLAGHYGYTF
TGTGCCAGCAGCTTAGCGGGGCACTATGGCTACACCTTC
>NA|TRBJ1-1|TRBV10-2|TRBD1
CASRETGGTEAFF
TGCGCCAGCAGGGAGACAGGGGGCACTGAAGCTTTCTTT
>few|TRBJ2-1|TRBV11-2|NA
CASSLGTENNEQFF
TGTGCCAGCAGCTTAGGAACAGAAAACAATGAGCAGTTCTTC
>NA|TRBJ2-1|TRBV11-2|NA
CASSFLQLYEQFF
TGTGCCAGCAGCTTCCTCCAGTTATATGAGCAGTTCTTC
>NA|TRBJ2-1|TRBV6-4|TRBD2
CASSASGGAQDEQFF
TGTGCCAGCAGTGCTAGCGGGGGGGCCCAGGATGAGCAGTTCTTC
>once|TRBJ1-5|TRBV2|NA
CASKREGPYSNQPQHF
TGTGCCAGCAAACGGGAGGGGCCGTATAGCAATCAGCCCCAGCATTTT
>NA|TRBJ2-3|TRBV6-1|TRBD2
CASKGGGPTDTQYF
TGTGCCAGCAAAGGCGGGGGGCCTACAGATACGCAGTATTTT
>NA|TRBJ2-1|TRBV27|TRBD1
CASSLQGFSSYNEQFF
TGTGCCAGCAGTCTACAGGGGTTCAGCTCCTACAATGAGCAGTTCTTC
>once|TRBJ2-7|TRBV6-6|NA
CASSPHSSYEQYF
TGTGCCAGCAGCCCTCATAGTTCCTACGAGCAGTACTTC
>NA|TRBJ2-7|TRBV27|NA
CASTLTGLSSYEQYF
TGTGCCAGCACTCTAACCGGGTTGAGCTCCTACGAGCAGTACTTC
>NA|TRBJ2-6|TRBV19|TRBD2
CASSKLAGVSGANVLTF
TGTGCCAGTAGTAAGCTTGCGGGGGTGAGTGGGGCCAACGTCCTGACTTTC